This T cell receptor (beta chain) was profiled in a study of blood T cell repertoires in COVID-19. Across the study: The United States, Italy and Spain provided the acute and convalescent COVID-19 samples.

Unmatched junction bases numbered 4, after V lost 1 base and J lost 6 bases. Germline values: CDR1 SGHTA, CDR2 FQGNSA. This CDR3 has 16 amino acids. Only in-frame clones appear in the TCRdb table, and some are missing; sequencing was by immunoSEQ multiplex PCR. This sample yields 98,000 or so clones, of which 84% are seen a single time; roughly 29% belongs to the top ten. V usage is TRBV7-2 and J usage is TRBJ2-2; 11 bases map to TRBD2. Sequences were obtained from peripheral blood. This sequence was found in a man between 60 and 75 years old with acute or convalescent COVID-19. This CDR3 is CASSLVAGGPAGELFF. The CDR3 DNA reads TGTGCCAGCAGCTTAGTAGCGGGAGGGCCGGCCGGGGAGCTGTTTTTT.